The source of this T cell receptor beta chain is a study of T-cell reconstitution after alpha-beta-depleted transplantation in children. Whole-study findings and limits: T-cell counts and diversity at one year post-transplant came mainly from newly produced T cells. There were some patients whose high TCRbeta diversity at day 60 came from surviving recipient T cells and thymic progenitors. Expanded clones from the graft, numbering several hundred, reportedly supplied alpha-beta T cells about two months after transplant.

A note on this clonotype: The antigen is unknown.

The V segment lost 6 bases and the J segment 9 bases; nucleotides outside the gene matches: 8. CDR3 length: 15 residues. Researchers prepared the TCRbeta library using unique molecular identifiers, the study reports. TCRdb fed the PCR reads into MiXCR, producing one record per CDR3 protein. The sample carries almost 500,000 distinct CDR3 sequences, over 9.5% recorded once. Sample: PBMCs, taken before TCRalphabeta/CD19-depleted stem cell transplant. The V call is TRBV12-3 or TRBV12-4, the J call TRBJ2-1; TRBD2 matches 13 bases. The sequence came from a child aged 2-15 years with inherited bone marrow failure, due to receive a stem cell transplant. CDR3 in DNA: TGTGCCAGCAGACGGACTAGCGGGAGCTTAACTGAGCAGTTCTTC. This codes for CASRRTSGSLTEQFF.